The T cell receptor (beta chain) under discussion was sequenced for a study of CD8+CD57+ T cells in acquired aplastic anemia (dated by TCRdb to 2016 to 2018). Study-wide context: On average, sorted CD4+ and CD8+ cells yielded around 3.5 ug of extracted DNA, with a range of 0.2 to 27.4 ug. Healthy donor samples averaged approximately 10 million reads for CD4+ and 11 million to 14 million for CD8+ cells. The research as a whole found: Between patients and healthy controls, no significant difference in CD8+ Simpson's diversity was found (P=0.060). Around 31 CD8+ CDR3 sequences were shared between patients and controls but appeared highly expressed in patients and within their immunodominant clones.

CDR1 and CDR2 (LNHDA, SQIVND) derive from the germline V gene (reference sequence). V is clipped by 3 bases and J by 6 bases, and the sequence between their germline boundaries is 10 bases long. Including cysteine and phenylalanine, the CDR3 has 13 amino acids. Only the CDR3 region is kept as DNA, spanning 39 bases read in frame from base 1. In the study, sorted CD4+ and CD8+ blood T cells from patients with severe aplastic anemia and from healthy subjects underwent deep sequencing of TCR repertoires. Ficoll-Paque density gradient centrifugation was used to isolate peripheral blood mononuclear cells. Before DNA was extracted, CD4+ and CD8+ T cells were sorted using either FACS or magnetic beads. Genomic DNA was used as template for profiling of TCR beta VDJ combinations and CDR3 sequences. An Illumina HiSeq 2000 was the platform used for TCR repertoire sequencing. On the authors' methods: TRBV/TRBJ rearrangement plots, CDR3 size and DJ length profiles, and Simpson's diversity index were used to assess repertoires. The most abundant DNA sequence in the deep sequencing data was defined as the immunodominant clone. CDR3 amino acid sequences were checked for sharing across subjects and were also compared against the VDJdb database and published repertoires. The public sequencing data were trimmed at Q25 with fastp and processed into clonotypes with MiXCR by TCRdb, which kept only in-frame beta chains. Every entry covers one CDR3 protein and lists the most common genes and DNA from its rows. What appears here as the V and J calls and clone size reflects TCRdb's work, not the paper's. The sample table records some 130,000 distinct CDR3 sequences; around 50% of these occur just once. The ten biggest clones cover around 2.3% of the sample.

This clonotype has a count of ten or more. No cognate antigen has been identified for it. No base quality values were provided; no much bigger clone lies one nucleotide off. The chain uses TRBV19 and TRBJ2-3; TRBD1 is a possible D gene, resting on 7 matching bases. The receptor was isolated from a human donor in good health, serving as a control. The specimen sequenced was sorted CD4+, CD8+, or CD8+CD57+ T cells (not recorded which) from PBMCs. The nucleotide sequence reads as follows: TGTGCCAGTAGTATCAGGGGGGTCGATACGCAGTATTTT. This encodes CASSIRGVDTQYF.